The 16 T cell receptor beta chains reported below all come from one sample, sequenced in a study of beta chain features in type 1 diabetes. TCRB transcripts that were expressed got sequenced, as all of the isolated RNA had been reverse transcribed. Some clones are missing from TCRdb's copy, which holds only in-frame ones; the method was immunoSEQ multiplex PCR. The sample lists roughly 150,000 clones, around 63% occurring once. No antigen has been assigned to these receptors. General study results and limits: Researchers report that Type 1 diabetes patients had moderately but significantly shorter TCRB CDR3s across all four CD4+ subsets.

Sequencing input: naive CD4+ T cells from blood. The receptors here all came from a man aged 30 to 39 with type 1 diabetes.

This clone turned up a few times. The chain uses TRBV9 and TRBJ1-2; tentative D call: TRBD1 (5 bases). CDR3 length: 17 amino acids. Trimming removed 4 bases at V and 4 bases at J, with 23 bases between. The germline CDR1 and CDR2 sequences are SGDLS and YYNGEE. This chain's CDR3 is CASSPVGETPLGYGYTF. The CDR3 region has the DNA TGTGCCAGCAGCCCAGTGGGGGAGACGCCGCTAGGCTATGGCTACACCTTC.

This clone showed up just once. V gene TRBV9 combines with J gene TRBJ2-3, with no clear D. V was trimmed by 4 bases and J by 4 bases, leaving 7 bases between them. In germline, CDR1 is SGDLS, CDR2 YYNGEE. The CDR3 consists of 12 residues. In nucleotides, the CDR3 is TGTGCCAGCAGCTCTCAATCAGATACGCAGTATTTT. Its protein product is CASSSQSDTQYF.

V usage is TRBV11-2 and J usage is TRBJ2-5, with 12 nucleotides matching TRBD2. In germline, CDR1 is SGHAT, CDR2 FQNNGV. CDR3 length: 15 amino acids. Losses at the gene ends were 7 bases for V and 4 bases for J; bases not matched to a gene: 7. The CDR3 DNA follows: TGTGCCAGCATCCCTAGCGGGGGGGCCGGAGAGACCCAGTACTTC. This translates into CASIPSGGAGETQYF. Full variable domain (outside the CDR3, taken from reference TRBV11-2 and TRBJ2-5): EAGVAQSPRYKIIEKRQSVAFWCNPISGHATLYWYQQILGQGPKLLIQFQNNGVVDDSQLPKDRFSAERLKGVDSTLKIQPAKLEDSAVYLCASIPSGGAGETQYFGPGTRLLVL.

Only a few counts were recorded for this clone. The chain uses TRBV27 and TRBJ2-4; possible D gene TRBD2, 5 bases. Trimming shortened V by 7 bases and J by 1 base, and 11 bases separated the two germline ends. The CDR3 has 14 amino acids. Germline CDR1 reads MNHEY; CDR2 reads SMNVEV (reference sequence). CDR3 in amino acids: CASKGGSAKNIQYF. As DNA, the CDR3 is TGTGCCAGCAAGGGCGGGTCTGCCAAAAACATTCAGTACTTC.

This clone was detected only a few times. V usage is TRBV4-3 and J usage is TRBJ2-7, with D possibly being TRBD1 or TRBD2 (5 bases each). V was trimmed by 0 bases and J by 3 bases, leaving 9 bases between them. The CDR3 extends over 14 amino acids. Germline loops: CDR1 LGHNA, CDR2 YSLEER. CDR3 bases: TGCGCCAGCAGCCAAGAAACGGGACGCTACGAGCAGTACTTC. It translates to CASSQETGRYEQYF.

V gene TRBV14 combines with J gene TRBJ2-7; TRBD1 is a possible D gene (5 bases). Between the trimmed V and J ends, which lost 1 base and 1 base, there was a span of 11 bases. Germline CDR1 and CDR2: SGHDN and FVKESK. This CDR3 has 15 residues. CDR3 nucleotide sequence: TGTGCCAGCAGCCAAGGCACGGCAGGGTCCTACGAGCAGTACTTC. It translates to CASSQGTAGSYEQYF.

This chain links TRBV7-9 with TRBJ2-3; 8 bases fit TRBD2. The V and J ends lost 5 bases and 1 base, in that order; junction bases with no gene match: 5. Germline V gene lookup returns CDR1 SEHNR and CDR2 FQNEAQ (reference sequence). The CDR3 covers 15 residues. The CDR3 bases are TGTGCCAGCAGCCCAGTGGGACTAGGCACAGATACGCAGTATTTT. Translating it yields CASSPVGLGTDTQYF.

The V call is TRBV13, the J call TRBJ2-1; 9 bases fit TRBD1. CDR3 length: 16 amino acids. J was trimmed by 4 bases and V by 5 bases; bases with no gene match: 9. Germline V gives CDR1 PRHDT, CDR2 FYEKMQ (reference sequence). In DNA, the CDR3 is TGTGCCAGCAGCACGCTGACAGGGGGAACATACAATGAGCAGTTCTTC. Encoded protein: CASSTLTGGTYNEQFF. The full variable domain, completed using reference TRBV13 and TRBJ2-1, is AAGVIQSPRHLIKEKRETATLKCYPIPRHDTVYWYQQGPGQDPQFLISFYEKMQSDKGSIPDRFSAQQFSDYHSELNMSSLELGDSALYFCASSTLTGGTYNEQFFGPGTRLTVL.

The chain employs TRBV9 and TRBJ2-3, with 7 bases identical to TRBD2. The CDR3 extends over 13 amino acids. J was trimmed by 2 bases and V by 9 bases; bases with no gene match: 6. Germline-derived CDR1 and CDR2 are SGDLS and YYNGEE. For the CDR3, the DNA is TGTGCCACCTCGAGCGGGAACACAGATACGCAGTATTTT. Protein product: CATSSGNTDTQYF.

CDR3 DNA: TGCAGCGTAGCAGGACAGGGAGCTAATGAAAAACTGTTTTTT. Translated, it gives CSVAGQGANEKLFF. The chain joins TRBV29-1 to TRBJ1-4; TRBD1 matches 8 bases. Germline lookup yields CDR1 SQVTM and CDR2 ANQGSEA. The length of the CDR3 is 14 residues. V gave up 6 bases and J gave up 3 bases; unmatched junction bases: 6.

The chain uses TRBV18 and TRBJ2-5; tentatively, D is TRBD2 (6 bases). Germline values: CDR1 KGHSH, CDR2 LQKENI. V lost 3 bases and J lost 1, with 9 bases in between. The CDR3 totals 14 residues. The CDR3 DNA follows: TGTGCCAGCTCACCTAGCGGATTCCAAGAGACCCAGTACTTC. Translating gives CASSPSGFQETQYF.

This clone was observed a few times. This same CDR3 is encoded by further DNA sequences in the sample. In DNA form, the CDR3 reads TGTGCCAGCAGCTTGCTAGCGGGGGGCACAGATACGCAGTATTTT. Its translation: CASSLLAGGTDTQYF. The chain carries TRBV7-2 and TRBJ2-3; 10 nucleotides align to TRBD2. Germline CDR1 and CDR2: SGHTA and FQGNSA. Germline trimming cut 3 bases from V and 1 base from J; bases unmatched to any gene: 1. There are 15 residues in the CDR3.

The chain recombines TRBV14 with TRBJ1-2, with D possibly matching TRBD1 (5 bases). This CDR3 has 13 residues. With 6 bases removed from V and 2 bases from J, the gap between germline ends came to 10 bases. Germline V gene lookup returns CDR1 SGHDN and CDR2 FVKESK. CDR3 in DNA: TGTGCCAGCAGTGGGCGACAGAACTATGGCTACACCTTC. Translation gives CASSGRQNYGYTF. The whole variable domain, filled in from reference TRBV14 and TRBJ1-2, reads EAGVTQFPSHSVIEKGQTVTLRCDPISGHDNLYWYRRVMGKEIKFLLHFVKESKQDESGMPNNRFLAERTGGTYSTLKVQPAELEDSGVYFCASSGRQNYGYTFGSGTRLTVV.

CDR3 DNA sequence: TGCAGCGTTGAAGTTGGATGGATGAACACTGAAGCTTTCTTT. It encodes CSVEVGWMNTEAFF. This rearrangement joins TRBV29-1 to TRBJ1-1; no clear D. The V end was cut by 1 base, the J end by 0 bases, with 9 bases between. From germline, CDR1 is SQVTM and CDR2 ANQGSEA. The CDR3 length is 14 residues.

The chain is built from TRBV28 and TRBJ1-1; D may be TRBD1 (5 bases). V was trimmed by 8 bases and J by 2 bases, leaving 15 bases between them. Germline V gene data show CDR1 as MDHEN and CDR2 as SYDVKM. This CDR3 region has 14 residues. CDR3 protein: CASYGGFINTEAFF. In nucleotides, the CDR3 is TGTGCCAGCTACGGGGGATTTATCAACACTGAAGCTTTCTTT.

CDR3: CSVQFWARGPETQYF. The CDR3 DNA is TGCAGCGTTCAGTTTTGGGCCCGGGGGCCCGAGACCCAGTACTTC. The rearrangement links TRBV29-1 to TRBJ2-5; D assignment may be TRBD1 or TRBD2 (6 bases each). The CDR3 is 15 amino acids. The V gene lost 5 bases and the J gene lost 5 bases, with 21 bases spanning the gap. Per germline, CDR1 SQVTM and CDR2 ANQGSEA.